One and the same sample provided the 27 T cell receptor beta chains below, sequenced in a study of T cells in Graves' hyperthyroidism and ophthalmopathy (dated by TCRdb to between 2018 and 2021). Library method: multiplex PCR. The data were produced on an Illumina HiSeq 2000. The TCR beta CDR3 regions were amplified from the RNA transcripts. For the first round of RT-PCR on the TCR CDR3, the HTBI primer set was used together with the Qiagen OneStep RT-PCR kit. TCRdb reran the public reads through fastp at Q25 and MiXCR, keeping productive beta chains. Rows matching on CDR3 protein sequence are summarized as one entry with the most common DNA and genes. This sample gives 450,000 to 650,000 distinct CDR3 sequences in total; 13% to 15% of them show up just once. Jointly, the top ten make up roughly 6.9% of the sample. Sequencing input: blood. These receptors were taken from a woman under 30 with Graves' ophthalmopathy.

This clonotype was seen ten or more times. The J gene is TRBJ2-1, the V gene TRBV7-6; D perhaps matches TRBD2 (6 bases). The V gene lost 4 bases and the J gene lost 0 bases, with 10 bases spanning the gap. The CDR3 is 15 amino acids. CDR1 and CDR2 from the germline V gene are SGHVS and FNYEAQ. The CDR3 region is CASSSAGSSYNEQFF. For the CDR3, the DNA is TGTGCCAGCAGCTCGGCGGGGAGCTCCTACAATGAGCAGTTCTTC.

This sequence joins TRBV6-1 and TRBJ1-1; D is perhaps TRBD1 (6 bases). Trimming removed 5 bases from V and 0 bases from J, with 13 bases in between. This CDR3 spans 15 amino acids. Germline V lookup: CDR1 MNHNS, CDR2 SASEGT. CDR3 region: CASSPDAGVNTEAFF. In DNA, the CDR3 is TGTGCCAGCAGTCCTGACGCAGGGGTGAACACTGAAGCTTTCTTT.

The rearrangement links TRBV6-5 to TRBJ2-7, with D possibly being TRBD2 (7 bases). Germline V gives CDR1 MNHEY, CDR2 SVGAGI. V lost 2 bases and J lost 1, with 15 bases in between. This CDR3 comprises 16 residues. The CDR3 reads CASSYSGGGGSYEQYF. CDR3 DNA: TGTGCCAGCAGTTACAGTGGAGGGGGGGGGTCCTACGAGCAGTACTTC.

This clonotype was picked up many times. The chain links TRBV11-2 to TRBJ2-7; TRBD2 matches 10 bases. V gave up 5 bases and J gave up 3 bases; unmatched junction bases: 13. This CDR3 region has 17 residues. The germline V gene has CDR1 SGHAT and CDR2 FQNNGV. CDR3 sequence reads: CASSRAGGLGDLYEQYF. The CDR3 DNA follows: TGTGCCAGCAGCCGAGCGGGAGGGCTGGGAGACCTCTACGAGCAGTACTTC.

This clonotype was seen at least ten times. The chain couples TRBV2 to TRBJ2-2; D is tentatively TRBD1 or TRBD2 (5 bases each). The ends were cut back, 4 bases at V and 8 bases at J, with 11 bases in the middle. The CDR3 spans 13 residues. Germline V gene data show CDR1 as SNHLY and CDR2 as FYNNEI. The CDR3 coding sequence is TGTGCCAGCAGTGGTCGGGGCAGGGGGGAGCTGTTTTTT. It specifies CASSGRGRGELFF.

This clonotype appeared many times. This chain connects TRBV20-1 to TRBJ1-1; a weak D match, TRBD1 (5 bases). The CDR3 is 13 amino acids. Germline CDR1 is DFQATT and CDR2 is SNEGSKA (reference sequence). V was trimmed by 7 bases and J by 5 bases, leaving 17 bases between them. This chain's CDR3 is CSVSTRSGTEAFF. CDR3 nucleotide sequence: TGCAGTGTTTCGACTAGATCAGGGACTGAAGCTTTCTTT.

A few counts support this clonotype. This chain links TRBV7-9 with TRBJ1-6, with TRBD1 as a possible D gene (5 bases). This CDR3 is built from 13 residues. Trimming removed 9 bases from V and 8 bases from J, with 14 bases in between. The germline CDR1 and CDR2 sequences are SEHNR and FQNEAQ (reference sequence). DNA for the CDR3: TGTGCCAGTCGGGGGTTCGTTTATTCACCCCTCCACTTT. Encoded protein: CASRGFVYSPLHF.

This clonotype was seen a few times. V and J are TRBV4-1 and TRBJ2-7, with D tentatively TRBD2 (6 bases). This CDR3 contains 15 residues. The V gene's germline CDR1 is MGHRA and CDR2 YSYEKL. Trimming cost V 4 bases and J 2 bases, with 15 bases left between them. Written as DNA, the CDR3 is TGCGCCAGCAGCCCGGGGGTGGCAGGGACCTACGAGCAGTACTTC. It encodes CASSPGVAGTYEQYF.

This clonotype was seen a handful of times. The V call is TRBV11-3, the J call TRBJ1-4; the D is unclear. Germline lookup yields CDR1 SGHNT and CDR2 YENEEA. V shed 4 bases and J shed 8 bases, with 8 bases lying between them. The CDR3 has 12 amino acids. CDR3 sequence (DNA): TGTGCCAGCAGCTGGGGTGGGGAAAAACTGTTTTTT. Translation gives CASSWGGEKLFF.

V gene TRBV29-1 combines with J gene TRBJ2-1; no clear D gene. The germline V and J ends were trimmed by 3 bases and 10 bases, with 13 bases remaining between them. This CDR3 is built from 12 residues. Looked up from germline, CDR1 is SQVTM and CDR2 is ANQGSEA. The CDR3: CSVELFGQEQFF. CDR3 in DNA: TGCAGCGTTGAGTTATTCGGGCAGGAGCAGTTCTTC.

Turning to this clonotype: One base away lies a much larger clone, so this may be a sequencing read error. The CDR3 protein is CASTPDRNQPQHF. The DNA for the CDR3 is TGTGCCAGCACCCCTGACAGAAATCAGCCCCAGCATTTT. This chain joins TRBV7-2 and TRBJ1-5, with D tentatively TRBD1 (5 bases). In germline, CDR1 is SGHTA, CDR2 FQGNSA. There are 13 residues in the CDR3. Deletions cut 7 bases from V and 4 bases from J, with 11 bases between.

This clonotype was seen only a few times. This may arise from a read error, as a much more abundant clone is one base away. V is TRBV11-3 and J is TRBJ2-7; D is perhaps TRBD1 (6 bases). Germline V CDR1 and CDR2: SGHNT, YENEEA. This CDR3 contains 15 residues. Trimming shortened V by 7 bases and J by 1 base, and 17 bases separated the two germline ends. The chain's CDR3 is CASNSPGHPSYEQYF. The CDR3 coding sequence is TGTGCCAGCAACTCCCCGGGACACCCATCCTACGAGCAGTACTTC.

At least ten counts were recorded for this clonotype. This chain uses TRBV12-3 or TRBV12-4 with TRBJ2-5; 10 bases are shared with TRBD2. This CDR3 contains 14 residues. V lost 6 bases and J lost 2; bases outside the gene matches: 3. The CDR3 DNA reads TGTGCCAGCAGGGGGGGACTAGCGCAAGAGACCCAGTACTTC. Translated: CASRGGLAQETQYF.

The chain combines TRBV25-1 with TRBJ2-3; D possibly matches TRBD1 or TRBD2 (5 bases each). The CDR3 loop spans 15 amino acids. Germline V gene data show CDR1 as MGHDK and CDR2 as SYGVNS. V lost 5 bases to trimming and J lost 2 bases, with 14 bases between them. DNA of the CDR3: TGTGCCAGCAGTACGAGGGGATGGTACACAGATACGCAGTATTTT. The encoded protein is CASSTRGWYTDTQYF.

This clonotype was recorded many times. V usage is TRBV28 and J usage is TRBJ1-2; D remains unclear. Germline assignment: CDR1 MDHEN and CDR2 SYDVKM. Trimming removed 3 bases from V and 8 bases from J, with 16 bases in between. This CDR3 is 14 amino acids long. The CDR3 spells CASSFGPDREGYTF. CDR3 nucleotide sequence: TGTGCCAGCAGTTTTGGACCGGACCGCGAGGGCTACACCTTC.

This clonotype was seen repeatedly, ten times or more. The chain couples TRBV7-9 to TRBJ2-3; no clear D gene. The CDR3 is 12 residues long. Per the germline V gene, CDR1 is SEHNR and CDR2 is FQNEAQ (reference sequence). The V gene lost 2 bases and the J gene lost 10 bases, with 10 bases spanning the gap. The CDR3 DNA reads as TGTGCCAGCAGCTTATCTGACTTAGCGCAGTATTTT. Translating gives CASSLSDLAQYF.

This clonotype was found many times. The chain combines TRBV11-2 with TRBJ2-1, with D possibly matching TRBD2 (6 bases). Trimming took off 1 base at V and 10 bases at J, with 14 bases between the two ends. Germline lookup yields CDR1 SGHAT and CDR2 FQNNGV. The CDR3 has 14 residues. The CDR3 DNA follows: TGTGCCAGCAGCTTAGTCCAGGACTATCCAGAGCAGTTCTTC. Protein: CASSLVQDYPEQFF.

This clonotype was seen ten or more times. The genes are TRBV6-1 and TRBJ2-7; 11 bases align to TRBD2. CDR3 length: 15 amino acids. Germline V lookup: CDR1 MNHNS, CDR2 SASEGT. V trimming: 6 bases; J trimming: 8 bases; junction bases outside the gene matches: 12. This CDR3 reads CASRGELAGAFKQYF. CDR3 coding DNA: TGTGCCAGCAGGGGGGAACTAGCGGGAGCTTTCAAGCAGTACTTC.

This clonotype was counted many times. The rearrangement uses TRBV2 and TRBJ1-1; TRBD1 might be the D (5 bases). The ends were cut back, 0 bases at V and 11 bases at J, with 16 bases in the middle. This CDR3 region has 14 residues. The germline CDR1 and CDR2 sequences are SNHLY and FYNNEI. CDR3 nucleotides: TGTGCCAGCAGTGAAGCATCAAGAGGAGGGGAGGCTTTCTTT. Residues: CASSEASRGGEAFF.

This clonotype has at least ten counts. The chain uses TRBV28 and TRBJ1-2, with 8 bases fitting TRBD1. In germline, CDR1 is MDHEN, CDR2 SYDVKM. The CDR3 is made up of 13 amino acids. The trim removed 5 bases at V and 6 bases at J, leaving 5 bases unmatched. As DNA, the CDR3 is TGTGCCAGCAGTGGACAGGGCCGACATGGCTACACCTTC. This gives the protein CASSGQGRHGYTF.

This clonotype was recorded at least ten times. The chain is built from TRBV2 and TRBJ2-1; 7 bases match TRBD2. The junction had 11 bases not matched to a gene; V was cut back by 2 bases and J by 10 bases. In germline, CDR1 is SNHLY, CDR2 FYNNEI. The CDR3 consists of 15 residues. Here the CDR3 DNA reads TGTGCCAGCAGTGAAACGAGGGCTAGCGGTGGGGAGCAGTTCTTC. Translation gives CASSETRASGGEQFF. The variable domain in full, completed from reference TRBV2 and TRBJ2-1, reads EPEVTQTPSHQVTQMGQEVILRCVPISNHLYFYWYRQILGQKVEFLVSFYNNEISEKSEIFDDQFSVERPDGSNFTLKIRSTKLEDSAMYFCASSETRASGGEQFFGPGTRLTVL.

At least ten counts were recorded for this clonotype. The chain couples TRBV2 to TRBJ2-7; D uncertain. Germline CDR1 and CDR2: SNHLY and FYNNEI. The CDR3 is made up of 13 amino acids. V dropped 1 base and J dropped 2 bases, with 6 bases sitting between them. DNA for the CDR3: TGTGCCAGCAGTGAAGGAAGAGCCTACGAGCAGTACTTC. Translating gives CASSEGRAYEQYF.

This clonotype has only a few counts. This chain links TRBV11-2 with TRBJ2-1, with 7 bases matching TRBD1. CDR3 length: 15 amino acids. CDR1 and CDR2 (germline): SGHAT, FQNNGV. V dropped 3 bases and J dropped 3; count of bases not matched to a gene: 5. CDR3 sequence reads: CASSLHRGGYNEQFF. The CDR3 DNA reads as TGTGCCAGCAGCTTGCACAGGGGCGGCTACAATGAGCAGTTCTTC.

This clonotype was recorded many times. The J gene is TRBJ1-1, the V gene TRBV27, with TRBD1 as a possible D gene (5 bases). Between the trimmed V and J ends, which lost 1 base and 4 bases, there was a span of 22 bases. Germline loops: CDR1 MNHEY, CDR2 SMNVEV (reference sequence). The CDR3 has 18 residues. The CDR3 here is CASSLLRVAGMKITEAFF. CDR3 coding DNA: TGTGCCAGCAGTTTATTGCGGGTGGCAGGGATGAAGATCACTGAAGCTTTCTTT.

There are many counts of this clonotype. This chain links TRBV10-3 with TRBJ2-3, with 9 positions matching TRBD2. In germline, CDR1 is ENHRY, CDR2 SYGVKD. The CDR3 length is 17 residues. Trimming cost V 0 bases and J 6 bases; bases outside gene matches: 10. DNA for the CDR3: TGTGCCATCAGTGAGTCGAGTGCGGGAGGGCCGGCCGATACGCAGTATTTT. This encodes CAISESSAGGPADTQYF.

In this sample, this clonotype turned up many times. CDR3 sequence: CASSWGRQMNTEAFF. In DNA, the CDR3 is TGTGCCAGCAGCTGGGGTCGACAGATGAACACTGAAGCTTTCTTT. The chain employs TRBV7-9 and TRBJ1-1; D is perhaps TRBD1 (5 bases). Germline lookup yields CDR1 SEHNR and CDR2 FQNEAQ (reference sequence). V lost 4 bases and J 0 bases, leaving 12 bases between the germline ends. The length of the CDR3 is 15 residues.

In this sample, this clonotype turned up many times. V gene TRBV20-1 combines with J gene TRBJ1-6; D gene unclear. Trimming left V 6 bases short and J 7 bases short, with 10 bases between. This CDR3 is built from 12 residues. CDR1 and CDR2 (germline): DFQATT, SNEGSKA (reference sequence). CDR3 DNA: TGCAGTGCCGATGTACGAAATTCACCCCTCCACTTT. This encodes CSADVRNSPLHF.